Listed below are T cell receptor beta chains from one sample, sequenced in a study of blood T cells in healthy people across ages. TCRdb processed the 5' RACE reads anew with MiXCR; each CDR3 protein has one entry. The repertoire holds approximately 730,000 distinct CDR3 sequences, with approximately 55% as singletons. The source material was blood. These receptors were collected from a man at least 80 years old in good health. The CDR3 runs from the conserved cysteine through the conserved F or W. The D gene is left open where the match is weak. A clone size is listed for some rows: how often the clone was seen (once, few, many), or a class if it is expanded.

>TRBJ2-7|.|.|TRBV10-2
CASSESKGSAEQYF
TGCGCCAGCAGTGAGTCGAAGGGATCCGCCGAGCAGTACTTC
>TRBJ2-1|.|.|TRBV20-1
CSAREGMRNEQFF
TGCAGTGCTAGAGAGGGGATGCGGAATGAGCAGTTCTTC
>TRBJ2-7|few|TRBD2|TRBV20-1
CSAILAEAPYEQYF
TGCAGTGCTATACTAGCGGAGGCCCCCTACGAGCAGTACTTC
>TRBJ1-5|once|TRBD1|TRBV12-3/TRBV12-4
CASSLAGGRNQPQHF
TGTGCCAGCAGTTTAGCAGGGGGCCGGAATCAGCCCCAGCATTTT
>TRBJ2-3|few|TRBD2|TRBV6-1
CASSPLETSGRGRYAYF
TGTGCCAGCAGCCCTCTGGAGACTAGCGGGAGAGGAAGATACGCGTATTTT
>TRBJ2-2|.|TRBD2|TRBV6-1
CATSGITGELFF
TGTGCCACTAGCGGTATCACCGGGGAGCTGTTTTTT
>TRBJ2-3|few|.|TRBV4-1
CASSPRGGETSSRYAYF
TGCGCCAGCAGCCCACGAGGGGGAGAGACCAGTTCCAGATACGCGTATTTT
>TRBJ1-6|once|.|TRBV27
CAGSLLVGGSDNSPLHF
TGTGCCGGCAGTTTATTGGTGGGGGGCTCTGATAATTCACCCCTCCACTTT
>TRBJ1-5|.|.|TRBV20-1
CSARFNQGLSNQPQHF
TGCAGTGCTCGATTTAACCAGGGCCTTAGCAATCAGCCCCAGCATTTT
>TRBJ2-1|.|TRBD1|TRBV5-1
CASSVTGGSYNEQFF
TGCGCCAGCAGCGTCACAGGGGGGTCCTACAATGAGCAGTTCTTC
>TRBJ2-3|few|TRBD2|TRBV7-2
CASSPTLAGVGDTQYF
TGTGCCAGCAGCCCGACACTAGCGGGAGTTGGAGATACGCAGTATTTT
>TRBJ2-2|.|.|TRBV4-2
CASSQEGAGANTGELFF
TGTGCCAGCAGCCAAGAGGGGGCGGGCGCGAACACCGGGGAGCTGTTTTTT
>TRBJ2-7|.|.|TRBV12-3/TRBV12-4
CASTRYPEEQYF
TGTGCCAGCACCAGGTATCCGGAGGAGCAGTACTTC
>TRBJ2-7|.|.|TRBV15
CATSRGGLGYEQYF
TGTGCCACCAGCAGAGGAGGGTTGGGTTACGAGCAGTACTTC
>TRBJ2-1|.|TRBD2|TRBV20-1
CSASRWREGKDEQFF
TGCAGTGCTTCCCGATGGCGGGAGGGCAAGGATGAGCAGTTCTTC
>TRBJ2-7|.|TRBD1|TRBV28
CASRSTRTGPYEQYF
TGTGCCAGCAGATCGACGAGGACAGGACCCTACGAGCAGTACTTC
>TRBJ2-5|.|.|TRBV7-6
CASSLRKQETQYF
TGTGCCAGCAGCTTGCGGAAGCAAGAGACCCAGTACTTC
>TRBJ2-3|once|TRBD1|TRBV3-1
CASSPQGARRHRYAYF
TGTGCCAGCAGCCCACAGGGGGCTCGTCGGCACAGATACGCGTATTTT
>TRBJ2-7|.|TRBD2|TRBV20-1
CSARHSGATYEQYF
TGCAGTGCTAGACACAGCGGGGCCACCTACGAGCAGTACTTC
>TRBJ2-2|.|.|TRBV4-1
CASSQEEGGAGELFF
TGCGCCAGCAGCCAAGAGGAAGGGGGGGCCGGGGAGCTGTTTTTT
>TRBJ2-1|.|TRBD2|TRBV15
CATSNEPGLAVEVVERFF
TGTGCCACCAGCAATGAACCGGGACTAGCGGTGGAGGTCGTTGAGCGGTTCTTC
>TRBJ2-7|once|TRBD1|TRBV19
CASSLRQGVEQYF
TGTGCCAGTAGTCTCCGACAGGGGGTCGAGCAGTACTTC
>TRBJ1-2|.|TRBD1|TRBV28
CASSPGPGTGHYGYTF
TGTGCCAGCAGTCCGGGTCCCGGGACAGGGCACTATGGCTACACCTTC
>TRBJ2-2|.|.|TRBV7-9
CASSLVAGSKDTGELFF
TGTGCCAGCAGCTTAGTGGCGGGGAGTAAGGACACCGGGGAGCTGTTTTTT
>TRBJ1-2|few|.|TRBV12-3/TRBV12-4
CASKPPGGRFYGYTF
TGTGCCAGCAAACCCCCCGGCGGGAGGTTCTATGGCTACACCTTC